Below, 28 T cell receptor beta chains from the same sample are listed, as sequenced in a study of blood T cell repertoires in COVID-19. The method was immunoSEQ multiplex PCR; TCRdb's version includes in-frame clones alone and lacks a portion of them. The sample lists about 68,000 clones; approximately 86% were seen once. The sequencing sample was made of peripheral blood. These receptors all stem from a woman aged 55-69 years with acute or convalescent COVID-19.

The chain's CDR3 is CASRERQGMGNTEAFF. Here the CDR3 DNA reads TGTGCCAGCAGAGAAAGACAGGGAATGGGGAACACTGAAGCTTTCTTT. The V call is TRBV2, the J call TRBJ1-1; 7 bases align to TRBD1. The CDR3 length is 16 residues. Germline V CDR1 and CDR2: SNHLY, FYNNEI. V lost 6 bases and J lost 1; bases outside the gene matches: 11.

The V gene is TRBV3-1 (or the pseudogene TRBV3-2), the J gene TRBJ1-6; D gene unclear. The CDR3 contains 13 residues. Germline lookup yields CDR1 LGHDT and CDR2 YNNKEL (reference sequence). V was shortened by 4 bases and J by 5 bases, with 6 bases between the two germline ends. The CDR3 nucleotides read TGTGCCAGCAGCCCAAATGATAATTCACCCCTCCACTTT. It is translated as CASSPNDNSPLHF.

The rearrangement joins TRBV5-1 to TRBJ1-1, with D tentatively TRBD1 (6 bases). CDR3 length: 16 amino acids. V gave up 0 bases and J gave up 3 bases, with 15 bases separating them. The germline CDR1 and CDR2 sequences are SGHRS and YFSETQ. The CDR3 protein is CASSLGSGALDTEAFF. DNA of the CDR3: TGCGCCAGCAGCTTGGGTTCAGGGGCCCTCGACACTGAAGCTTTCTTT. The full variable domain, with the rest looked up from reference TRBV5-1 and TRBJ1-1, is KAGVTQTPRYLIKTRGQQVTLSCSPISGHRSVSWYQQTPGQGLQFLFEYFSETQRNKGNFPGRFSGRQFSNSRSEMNVSTLELGDSALYLCASSLGSGALDTEAFFGQGTRLTVV.

V and J are TRBV6-5 and TRBJ1-6, with D perhaps matching TRBD1 (5 bases). The CDR3 spans 13 residues. In germline, CDR1 is MNHEY, CDR2 SVGAGI. V dropped 7 bases and J dropped 7 bases, with 11 bases sitting between them. This CDR3 is CASTRQGNSPLHF. DNA of the CDR3: TGTGCCAGCACACGGCAGGGCAATTCACCCCTCCACTTT.

This chain connects TRBV12-2 to TRBJ1-5; TRBD1 is the table's D call and was not checked against the DNA. TRBV12-2 is recorded as a pseudogene. CDR3 length: 14 amino acids. CDR3 in amino acids: CASRLDRDNQPQHF. Written as DNA, the CDR3 is TGTGCAAGTCGCTTAGACAGGGATAATCAGCCCCAGCATTTT.

The count of this clone is one. This sequence joins TRBV12-3 or TRBV12-4 and TRBJ1-2, with D tentatively TRBD1 (5 bases). This CDR3 has 13 amino acids. The CDR3, as DNA: TGTGCGAGCTCAGGGATCTCCCCTCCTGGCTACACCTTC. Amino acids: CASSGISPPGYTF.

The rearrangement uses TRBV24-1 and TRBJ2-1, with 11 bases fitting TRBD2. Looked up from germline, CDR1 is KGHDR and CDR2 is SFDVKD. The CDR3 covers 16 residues. V lost 4 bases and J lost 2; bases outside the gene matches: 3. In nucleotides, the CDR3 is TGTGCCACCAGTGACTTGACTAGCGGGACCTACAATGAGCAGTTCTTC. This translates into CATSDLTSGTYNEQFF.

The chain joins TRBV4-1 to TRBJ2-7; maybe TRBD1 (5 bases). The CDR3 is 13 amino acids. Trimming pared 4 bases from V and 3 bases from J, leaving 10 bases between. Germline values: CDR1 MGHRA, CDR2 YSYEKL. For the CDR3, the DNA is TGCGCCAGCAGCCGGGGCCCGGACTACGAGCAGTACTTC. Protein product: CASSRGPDYEQYF.

The J gene is TRBJ1-2, the V gene TRBV2; tentatively, D is TRBD1 (5 bases). The germline V and J ends were trimmed by 4 bases and 3 bases, with 6 bases remaining between them. Germline V gives CDR1 SNHLY, CDR2 FYNNEI. The CDR3 has 12 amino acids. The CDR3 protein is CASSATDYGYTF. In DNA, the CDR3 is TGTGCCAGCAGTGCGACAGACTATGGCTACACCTTC.

This rearrangement joins TRBV14 to TRBJ1-6; unclear D gene. This CDR3 spans 12 amino acids. The germline V and J ends were trimmed by 4 bases and 8 bases, with 6 bases remaining between them. Germline V gene sequence: CDR1 SGHDN, CDR2 FVKESK. CDR3 amino acids: CASSLPDSPLHF. The DNA of the CDR3 is TGTGCCAGCAGCCTCCCGGATTCACCCCTCCACTTT.

The chain carries TRBV7-3 and TRBJ1-1; D is unresolved. The CDR3 totals 13 residues. Trimming shortened V by 5 bases and J by 1 base, and 8 bases separated the two germline ends. Germline values: CDR1 SGHTA, CDR2 FQGTGA. CDR3 sequence (DNA): TGTGCCAGCAGCGAGACAAAGAACACTGAAGCTTTCTTT. It encodes CASSETKNTEAFF.

This clone has just a few counts. The rearrangement joins TRBV30 to TRBJ1-2; perhaps TRBD1 as D (6 bases). The germline V and J ends were trimmed by 5 bases and 8 bases, with 15 bases remaining between them. This CDR3 spans 12 amino acids. The germline gives CDR1 GTSNPN, CDR2 SVGIG (reference sequence). Here the CDR3 DNA reads TGTGCCTGGCGACAGCTAGACAGGGGCTACACCTTC. Translating it yields CAWRQLDRGYTF.

The chain is built from TRBV5-1 and TRBJ1-1; TRBD1 might be the D (5 bases). The CDR3 covers 14 residues. V lost 4 bases, J lost 0 bases, and 10 bases lay in between. Germline values: CDR1 SGHRS, CDR2 YFSETQ. The chain's CDR3 is CASSAGLLNTEAFF. The CDR3 DNA is TGCGCCAGCAGCGCGGGACTGCTGAACACTGAAGCTTTCTTT.

The CDR3, as DNA: TGTGCCAGCAGTTCCCCTAACCGCGGGGGGTTTAACTATGGCTACACCTTC. It codes for CASSSPNRGGFNYGYTF. The rearrangement uses TRBV7-9 and TRBJ1-2, with D possibly being TRBD1 (5 bases). This CDR3 contains 17 residues. V was pared by 6 bases and J by 1 base, with 21 bases between. The germline gives CDR1 SEHNR, CDR2 FQNEAQ (reference sequence).

The chain combines TRBV29-1 with TRBJ1-4; maybe TRBD1 (6 bases). V lost 7 bases, J lost 8 bases, and 17 bases lay in between. The CDR3 is 13 amino acids. Germline CDR1 reads SQVTM; CDR2 reads ANQGSEA. The CDR3 region is CSGGQSLREKLFF. The CDR3 coding sequence is TGCAGCGGCGGACAGTCCCTACGCGAAAAACTGTTTTTT.

The chain couples TRBV25-1 to TRBJ1-2; D is unresolved. CDR1 is MGHDK and CDR2 is SYGVNS in the germline V gene. There are 12 residues in the CDR3. The V end was cut by 6 bases, the J end by 3 bases, with 8 bases between. The CDR3: CASRLSDYGYTF. CDR3 DNA: TGTGCCAGCAGATTATCGGACTATGGCTACACCTTC.

This chain joins TRBV12-3 or TRBV12-4 and TRBJ1-5; a possible D gene is TRBD1 (5 bases). CDR3 size: 13 residues. V was trimmed by 2 bases and J by 6 bases, leaving 8 bases between them. This CDR3 reads CASSLRGIQPQHF. The CDR3 DNA sequence: TGTGCCAGCAGTTTAAGGGGAATTCAGCCCCAGCATTTT.

The sample holds one count of this clone. The genes are TRBV13 and TRBJ1-1, with TRBD1 matching 8 bases. The length of the CDR3 is 16 residues. Germline CDR1 reads PRHDT; CDR2 reads FYEKMQ (reference sequence). Losses at the gene ends were 6 bases for V and 1 base for J; bases not matched to a gene: 10. Here the CDR3 DNA reads TGTGCCAGCAGTCTTAGGACAGGGCAACGGAACACTGAAGCTTTCTTT. Amino acids: CASSLRTGQRNTEAFF.

Written as DNA, the CDR3 is TGCGCCAGCAGCCCTATGACAGCTAACTATGGCTACACCTTC. This sequence encodes CASSPMTANYGYTF. The V call is TRBV4-1, the J call TRBJ1-2, with D perhaps TRBD1 (5 bases). V was trimmed by 4 bases and J by 0 bases, leaving 9 bases between them. The CDR3 loop spans 14 amino acids. Germline assignment: CDR1 MGHRA and CDR2 YSYEKL.

The V call is TRBV30, the J call TRBJ2-2; no definite D call. The CDR3 is made up of 14 amino acids. Per germline, CDR1 GTSNPN and CDR2 SVGIG (reference sequence). Trimming cost V 1 base and J 6 bases, with 12 bases left between them. The CDR3 region is CAWSGTARAGELFF. The CDR3 coding sequence is TGTGCCTGGAGTGGTACCGCACGAGCCGGGGAGCTGTTTTTT.

The chain couples TRBV6-5 to TRBJ1-6; D is uncertain. The CDR3 runs to 16 residues. The V gene lost 0 bases and the J gene lost 7 bases, with 13 bases spanning the gap. Germline V gene sequence: CDR1 MNHEY, CDR2 SVGAGI. CDR3 in amino acids: CASSYSGRTKNSPLHF. The CDR3 nucleotides are TGTGCCAGCAGTTACTCCGGTCGCACTAAGAATTCACCCCTCCACTTT.

The rearrangement joins TRBV7-3 to TRBJ1-1; 7 bases align to TRBD1. This CDR3 region has 14 residues. Germline assignment: CDR1 SGHTA and CDR2 FQGTGA. The trim removed 3 bases at V and 4 bases at J, leaving 5 bases unmatched. This CDR3 reads CASSLRGPGTEAFF. CDR3 sequence (DNA): TGTGCCAGCAGCTTGAGGGGGCCGGGCACTGAAGCTTTCTTT.

The genes are TRBV6-5 and TRBJ1-1; D perhaps matches TRBD1 (6 bases). Deletions cut 5 bases from V and 5 bases from J, with 12 bases between. The CDR3 is made up of 13 amino acids. Per the germline V gene, CDR1 is MNHEY and CDR2 is SVGAGI. CDR3 coding DNA: TGTGCCAGCAGTCTAATACAGGGTACTGAAGCTTTCTTT. Translated: CASSLIQGTEAFF.

The chain combines TRBV7-9 with TRBJ1-4; D is possibly TRBD1 (6 bases). The V end was cut by 3 bases, the J end by 8 bases, with 13 bases between. Germline-derived CDR1 and CDR2 are SEHNR and FQNEAQ (reference sequence). The CDR3 runs 14 residues. The CDR3 is CASSFSTGTEKLFF. The DNA for the CDR3 is TGTGCCAGCAGCTTTTCAACCGGGACAGAAAAACTGTTTTTT.

This clone was observed a few times. The V gene is TRBV27, the J gene TRBJ1-1; D gene ambiguous. V was pared by 6 bases and J by 0 bases, with 14 bases between. Germline V lookup: CDR1 MNHEY, CDR2 SMNVEV (reference sequence). This CDR3 has 15 amino acids. The CDR3, as DNA: TGTGCCAGCAGCGATAGACACCTCATGAACACTGAAGCTTTCTTT. Protein: CASSDRHLMNTEAFF.

The DNA for the CDR3 is TGTGCCAGCAGTGAGCGTGAGAACACTGAAGCTTTCTTT. This encodes CASSERENTEAFF. The chain uses TRBV6-4 and TRBJ1-1; no reliable D call. Germline assignment: CDR1 MRHNA and CDR2 SNTAGT. This CDR3 is built from 13 residues. V lost 3 bases and J lost 1, with 6 bases in between.

J is TRBJ1-1 and V is TRBV24-1, with TRBD1 identical over 7 bases. Germline V gives CDR1 KGHDR, CDR2 SFDVKD. V gave up 7 bases and J gave up 3 bases; unmatched junction bases: 4. The CDR3 runs 13 residues. CDR3 bases: TGTGCCACCAGACCCACAGGGGACACTGAAGCTTTCTTT. This sequence encodes CATRPTGDTEAFF.

The chain joins TRBV7-9 to TRBJ1-2; 7 nucleotides line up with TRBD1. This CDR3 is built from 15 residues. CDR1 is SEHNR and CDR2 is FQNEAQ in the germline V gene (reference sequence). With 5 bases clipped from V and 2 bases from J, the junction kept 8 bases outside the gene matches. The CDR3 sequence is CASSAQGQLNYGYTF. In DNA form, the CDR3 reads TGTGCCAGCAGCGCCCAGGGACAGCTGAACTATGGCTACACCTTC.